This T cell receptor beta chain was recovered during a study of beta chain features in type 1 diabetes. Overall study: Examination of sorted cells across all samples involved more than 100,000,000 cells.

Germline V CDR1 and CDR2: PRHDT, FYEKMQ (reference sequence). With 5 bases removed from V and 1 base from J, the gap between germline ends came to 5 bases. The CDR3 covers 12 residues. This clone has ten or more counts. The isolated RNA, all of it, was reverse transcribed, so expressed TCRB transcripts were what got sequenced. The repertoire was sequenced with immunoSEQ multiplex PCR; TCRdb's copy has only in-frame clones and lacks some. The sample has over 120,000 clones, about 9.4% seen once; the top ten hold approximately 1.3%. Material: naive CD4+ T cells from blood. This sequence joins TRBV13 and TRBJ1-1; D gene unclear. The clonotype was recovered from a man aged 18-30 years in good health. Written as DNA, the CDR3 is TGTGCCAGCAGCCGAGGGAACACTGAAGCTTTCTTT. Translation: CASSRGNTEAFF.